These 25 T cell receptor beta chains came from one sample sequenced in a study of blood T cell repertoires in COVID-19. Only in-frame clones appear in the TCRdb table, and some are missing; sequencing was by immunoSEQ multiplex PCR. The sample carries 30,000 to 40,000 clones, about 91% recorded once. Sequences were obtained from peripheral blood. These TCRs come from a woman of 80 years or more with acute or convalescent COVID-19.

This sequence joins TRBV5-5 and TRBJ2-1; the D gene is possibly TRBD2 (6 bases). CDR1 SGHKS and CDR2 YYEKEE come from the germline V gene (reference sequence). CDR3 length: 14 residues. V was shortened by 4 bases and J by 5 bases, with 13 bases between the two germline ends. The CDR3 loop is CASSPGGTHNEQFF. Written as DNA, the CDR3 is TGTGCCAGCAGCCCCGGTGGGACTCACAATGAGCAGTTCTTC.

This CDR3 is CASSLSGREDETQYF. The CDR3 nucleotides are TGTGCCAGCAGCCTAAGCGGCCGCGAGGACGAGACCCAGTACTTC. The V gene is TRBV7-6, the J gene TRBJ2-5; D possibly corresponds to TRBD2 (5 bases). CDR3 size: 15 residues. Looked up from germline, CDR1 is SGHVS and CDR2 is FNYEAQ. V was trimmed by 5 bases and J by 5 bases, leaving 18 bases between them.

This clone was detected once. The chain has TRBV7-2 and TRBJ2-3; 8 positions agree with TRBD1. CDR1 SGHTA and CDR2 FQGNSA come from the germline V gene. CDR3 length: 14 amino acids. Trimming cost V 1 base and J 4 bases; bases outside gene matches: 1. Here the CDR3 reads CASSLDRGSDTQYF. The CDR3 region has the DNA TGTGCCAGCAGCTTAGACAGGGGGTCAGATACGCAGTATTTT.

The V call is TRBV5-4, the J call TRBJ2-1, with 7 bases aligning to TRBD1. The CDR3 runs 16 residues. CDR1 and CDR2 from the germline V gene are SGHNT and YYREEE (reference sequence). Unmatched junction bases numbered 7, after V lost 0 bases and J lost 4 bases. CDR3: CASSLVSGGPYNEQFF. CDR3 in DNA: TGTGCCAGCAGCTTGGTTTCAGGGGGACCATACAATGAGCAGTTCTTC.

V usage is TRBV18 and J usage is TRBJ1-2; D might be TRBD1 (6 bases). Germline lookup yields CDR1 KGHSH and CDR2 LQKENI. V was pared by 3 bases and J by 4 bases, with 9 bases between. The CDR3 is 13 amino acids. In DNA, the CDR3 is TGTGCCAGCTCACCGACAGGAGCCTATGGCTACACCTTC. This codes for CASSPTGAYGYTF.

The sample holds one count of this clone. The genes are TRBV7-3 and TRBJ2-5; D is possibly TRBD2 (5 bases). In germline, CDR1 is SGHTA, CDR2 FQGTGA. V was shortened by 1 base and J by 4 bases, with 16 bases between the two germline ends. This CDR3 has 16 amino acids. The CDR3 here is CASSLMSGTGVETQYF. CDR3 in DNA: TGTGCCAGCAGCTTAATGTCGGGAACCGGGGTAGAGACCCAGTACTTC.

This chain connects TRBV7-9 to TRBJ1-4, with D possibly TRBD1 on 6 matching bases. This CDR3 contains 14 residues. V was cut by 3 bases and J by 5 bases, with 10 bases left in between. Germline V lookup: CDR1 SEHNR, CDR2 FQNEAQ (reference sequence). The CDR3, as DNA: TGTGCCAGCAGCTTCTTTCAGGGGAATGAAAAACTGTTTTTT. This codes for CASSFFQGNEKLFF.

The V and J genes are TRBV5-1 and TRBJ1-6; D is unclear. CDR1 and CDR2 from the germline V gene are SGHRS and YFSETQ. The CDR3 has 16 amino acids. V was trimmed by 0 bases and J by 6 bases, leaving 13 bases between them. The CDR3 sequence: CASSLALGRGNSPLHF. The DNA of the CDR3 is TGCGCCAGCAGCTTGGCCTTGGGTCGGGGTAATTCACCCCTCCACTTT.

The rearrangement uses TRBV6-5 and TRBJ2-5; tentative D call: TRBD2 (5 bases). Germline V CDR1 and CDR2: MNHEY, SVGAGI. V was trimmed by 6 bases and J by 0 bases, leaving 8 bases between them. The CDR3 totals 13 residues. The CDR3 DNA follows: TGTGCCAGCAGGAGGGAGTACCAAGAGACCCAGTACTTC. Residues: CASRREYQETQYF.

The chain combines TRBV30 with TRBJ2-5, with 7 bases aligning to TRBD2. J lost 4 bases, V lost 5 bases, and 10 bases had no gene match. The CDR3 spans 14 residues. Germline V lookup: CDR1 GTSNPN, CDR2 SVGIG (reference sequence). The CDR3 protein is CAWEPGGRRETQYF. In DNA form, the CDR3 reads TGTGCCTGGGAACCGGGGGGACGGAGAGAGACCCAGTACTTC.

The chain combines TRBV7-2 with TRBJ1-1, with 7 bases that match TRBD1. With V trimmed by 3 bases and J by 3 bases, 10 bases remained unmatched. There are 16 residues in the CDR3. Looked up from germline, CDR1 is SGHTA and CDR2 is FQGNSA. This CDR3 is CASSFDRARSDTEAFF. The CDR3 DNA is TGTGCCAGCAGCTTCGACAGGGCTCGAAGCGACACTGAAGCTTTCTTT.

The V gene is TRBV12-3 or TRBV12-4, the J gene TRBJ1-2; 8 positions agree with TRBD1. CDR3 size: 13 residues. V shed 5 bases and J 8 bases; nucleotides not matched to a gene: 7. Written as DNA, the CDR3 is TGTGCCAGCAGTCAGCAGGGGGCCAAGGGCTACACCTTC. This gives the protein CASSQQGAKGYTF.

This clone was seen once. The CDR3: CASSLTTGPGNTIYF. The CDR3, as DNA: TGTGCCAGCAGTTTAACGACAGGACCTGGAAACACCATATATTTT. This chain uses TRBV6-5 with TRBJ1-3; tentatively, D is TRBD1 (6 bases). This CDR3 has 15 amino acids. Germline CDR1 is MNHEY and CDR2 is SVGAGI. The germline V and J ends were trimmed by 4 bases and 2 bases, with 12 bases remaining between them.

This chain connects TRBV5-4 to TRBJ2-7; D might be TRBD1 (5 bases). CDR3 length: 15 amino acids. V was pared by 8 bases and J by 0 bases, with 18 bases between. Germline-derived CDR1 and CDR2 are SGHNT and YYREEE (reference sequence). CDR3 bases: TGTGCCAGTTCCCAGAGTGGGGCGGCCTCCTACGAGCAGTACTTC. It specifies CASSQSGAASYEQYF.

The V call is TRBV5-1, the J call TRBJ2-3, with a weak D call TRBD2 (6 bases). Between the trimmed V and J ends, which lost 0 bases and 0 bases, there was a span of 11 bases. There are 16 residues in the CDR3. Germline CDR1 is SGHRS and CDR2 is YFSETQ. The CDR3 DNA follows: TGCGCCAGCAGCTTGGCCGGTGCGGGAAGCACAGATACGCAGTATTTT. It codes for CASSLAGAGSTDTQYF.

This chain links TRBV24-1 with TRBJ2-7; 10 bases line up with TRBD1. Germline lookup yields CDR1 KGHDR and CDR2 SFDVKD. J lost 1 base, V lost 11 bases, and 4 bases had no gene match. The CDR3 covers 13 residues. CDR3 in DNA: TGTGCCATCCGGGACAGGGGATCCTACGAGCAGTACTTC. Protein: CAIRDRGSYEQYF.

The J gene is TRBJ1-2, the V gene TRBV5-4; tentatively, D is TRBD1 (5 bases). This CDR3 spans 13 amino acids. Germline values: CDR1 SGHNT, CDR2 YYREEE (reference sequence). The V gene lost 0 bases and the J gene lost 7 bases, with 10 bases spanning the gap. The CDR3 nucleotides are TGTGCCAGCAGCTTGGTATCGGGGGGTGGCTACACCTTC. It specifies CASSLVSGGGYTF.

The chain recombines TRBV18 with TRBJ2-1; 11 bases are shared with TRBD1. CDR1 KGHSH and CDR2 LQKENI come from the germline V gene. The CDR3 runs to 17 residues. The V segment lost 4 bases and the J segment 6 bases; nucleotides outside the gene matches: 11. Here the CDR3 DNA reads TGTGCCAGCTCACTTCTTGGACAGGGGGCTGGAGGCAATGAGCAGTTCTTC. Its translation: CASSLLGQGAGGNEQFF. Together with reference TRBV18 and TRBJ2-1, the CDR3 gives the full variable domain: NAGVMQNPRHLVRRRGQEARLRCSPMKGHSHVYWYRQLPEEGLKFMVYLQKENIIDESGMPKERFSAEFPKEGPSILRIQQVVRGDSAAYFCASSLLGQGAGGNEQFFGPGTRLTVL.

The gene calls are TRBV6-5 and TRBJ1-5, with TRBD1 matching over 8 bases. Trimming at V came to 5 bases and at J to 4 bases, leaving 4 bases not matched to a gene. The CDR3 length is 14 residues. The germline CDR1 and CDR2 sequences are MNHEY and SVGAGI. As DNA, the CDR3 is TGTGCCAGCAGTAACGGACAGGGTAATCAGCCCCAGCATTTT. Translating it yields CASSNGQGNQPQHF.

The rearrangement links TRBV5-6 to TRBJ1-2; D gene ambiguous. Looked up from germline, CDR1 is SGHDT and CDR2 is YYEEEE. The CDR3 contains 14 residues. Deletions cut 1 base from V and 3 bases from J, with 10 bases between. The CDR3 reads CASSLWPGDYGYTF. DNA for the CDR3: TGTGCCAGCAGCTTGTGGCCGGGAGACTATGGCTACACCTTC.

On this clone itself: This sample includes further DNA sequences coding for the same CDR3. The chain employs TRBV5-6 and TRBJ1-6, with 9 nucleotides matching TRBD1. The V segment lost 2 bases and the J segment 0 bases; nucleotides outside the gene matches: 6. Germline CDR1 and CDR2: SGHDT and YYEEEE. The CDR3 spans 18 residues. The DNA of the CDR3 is TGTGCCAGCAGCTTAGGGACAGGGCCAAGCTCCTATAATTCACCCCTCCACTTT. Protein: CASSLGTGPSSYNSPLHF.

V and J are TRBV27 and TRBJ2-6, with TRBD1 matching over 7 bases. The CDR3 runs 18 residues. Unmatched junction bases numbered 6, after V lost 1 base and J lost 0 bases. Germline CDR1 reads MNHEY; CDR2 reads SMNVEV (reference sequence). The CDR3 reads CASSLLGTAHSGANVLTF. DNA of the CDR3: TGTGCCAGCAGTTTATTAGGGACAGCACACTCTGGGGCCAACGTCCTGACTTTC.

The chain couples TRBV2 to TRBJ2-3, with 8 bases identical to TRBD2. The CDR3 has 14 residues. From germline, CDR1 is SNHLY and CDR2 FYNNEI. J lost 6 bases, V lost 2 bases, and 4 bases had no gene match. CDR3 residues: CASSESTGGDTQYF. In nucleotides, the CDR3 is TGTGCCAGCAGTGAATCGACGGGGGGGGATACGCAGTATTTT.

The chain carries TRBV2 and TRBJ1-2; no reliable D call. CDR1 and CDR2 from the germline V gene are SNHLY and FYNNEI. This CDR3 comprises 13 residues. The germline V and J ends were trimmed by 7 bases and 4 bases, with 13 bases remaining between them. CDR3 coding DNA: TGTGCCAGCACCCTATCCCGGGGCTATGGCTACACCTTC. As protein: CASTLSRGYGYTF.

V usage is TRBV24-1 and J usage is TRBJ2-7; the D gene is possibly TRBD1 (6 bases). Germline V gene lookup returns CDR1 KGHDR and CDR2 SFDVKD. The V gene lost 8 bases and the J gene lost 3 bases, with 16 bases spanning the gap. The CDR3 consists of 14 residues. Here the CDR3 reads CATTIRGFFYEQYF. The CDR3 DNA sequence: TGTGCCACCACAATCAGGGGATTTTTCTACGAGCAGTACTTC.